Presented here are 20 T cell receptor beta chains from one specimen sequenced in a study of spatial heterogeneity in lung cancer. From the 5' RACE reads, TCRdb called clonotypes with MiXCR, one entry per CDR3 protein. The sample has about 47,000 distinct CDR3 sequences; about 10% are singletons. The time point was: blood at routine non-recurrence follow-up after resection. This material consisted of PBMCs, taken at follow-up. These receptors all come from a male donor with early-stage non-small cell lung cancer.

In this sample, this clonotype turned up many times. The V gene is TRBV20-1, the J gene TRBJ2-2; D is possibly TRBD2 (6 bases). The germline V gene has CDR1 DFQATT and CDR2 SNEGSKA (reference sequence). Trimming took off 3 bases at V and 4 bases at J, with 6 bases between the two ends. The CDR3 contains 12 residues. The CDR3 DNA sequence: TGCAGTGCTAGGGGGGGCACCGGGGAGCTGTTTTTT. The encoded protein is CSARGGTGELFF.

This clonotype was seen a handful of times. The genes are TRBV7-2 and TRBJ2-5; D is unclear. The CDR3 runs to 13 residues. Looked up from germline, CDR1 is SGHTA and CDR2 is FQGNSA. V lost 3 bases and J lost 0, with 5 bases in between. The CDR3 spells CASSFIYQETQYF. The CDR3 region has the DNA TGTGCCAGCAGCTTTATCTACCAAGAGACCCAGTACTTC. Full variable domain (remainder filled in from reference TRBV7-2 and TRBJ2-5): GAGVSQSPSNKVTEKGKDVELRCDPISGHTALYWYRQSLGQGLEFLIYFQGNSAPDKSGLPSDRFSAERTGGSVSTLTIQRTQQEDSAVYLCASSFIYQETQYFGPGTRLLVL.

Only a few counts were recorded for this clonotype. The chain is built from TRBV7-9 and TRBJ2-3, with TRBD2 identical over 11 bases. Germline trimming cut 5 bases from V and 5 bases from J; bases unmatched to any gene: 12. Germline CDR1 is SEHNR and CDR2 is FQNEAQ (reference sequence). This CDR3 is built from 17 residues. CDR3 sequence reads: CASSRWTSGPRGDTQYF. CDR3 coding DNA: TGTGCCAGCAGCCGATGGACTAGCGGGCCGAGAGGAGATACGCAGTATTTT. The full variable domain, completed using reference TRBV7-9 and TRBJ2-3, is DTGVSQNPRHKITKRGQNVTFRCDPISEHNRLYWYRQTLGQGPEFLTYFQNEAQLEKSRLLSDRFSAERPKGSFSTLEIQRTEQGDSAMYLCASSRWTSGPRGDTQYFGPGTRLTVL.

In its sample, this clonotype was seen many times. The J gene is TRBJ2-3, the V gene TRBV3-1, with a possible D match to TRBD2 (6 bases). This CDR3 comprises 14 residues. The V and J ends lost 8 bases and 11 bases respectively, with 23 bases between them. CDR1 LGHDT and CDR2 YNNKEL come from the germline V gene (reference sequence). DNA of the CDR3: TGTGCCAGCCAAGGGAGTAGCGGACCCCTAGGGCAGTATTTT. Translated: CASQGSSGPLGQYF.

The chain uses TRBV5-4 and TRBJ2-5, with D possibly called TRBD1 or TRBD2 (5 bases each). The germline gives CDR1 SGHNT, CDR2 YYREEE (reference sequence). This CDR3 comprises 16 residues. V gave up 0 bases and J gave up 0 bases, with 12 bases separating them. For the CDR3, the DNA is TGTGCCAGCAGCTTGGGAGGGGCACCGTACCAAGAGACCCAGTACTTC. This gives the protein CASSLGGAPYQETQYF.

The sample holds many counts of this clonotype. The rearrangement uses TRBV7-6 and TRBJ1-3, with D perhaps matching TRBD1 (6 bases). The germline V gene encodes CDR1 SGHVS and CDR2 FNYEAQ. This CDR3 is built from 15 residues. Trimming shortened V by 2 bases and J by 0 bases, and 8 bases separated the two germline ends. The CDR3 DNA sequence: TGTGCCAGCAGCTTAAGGGGGAGCTCTGGAAACACCATATATTTT. Translation gives CASSLRGSSGNTIYF.

CDR3 sequence reads: CASRGVSVTDTQYF. The CDR3 coding sequence is TGTGCCAGCCGGGGGGTAAGCGTCACAGATACGCAGTATTTT. This chain links TRBV6-2 or TRBV6-3 with TRBJ2-3; 7 bases fit TRBD2. V dropped 8 bases and J dropped 2; count of bases not matched to a gene: 7. The germline V gene encodes CDR1 MNHEY and CDR2 SVGEGT. The CDR3 loop spans 14 amino acids.

This clonotype was counted between two and nine times. V is TRBV11-2 and J is TRBJ1-5; no firm D call. The CDR3 length is 12 residues. Trimming cost V 4 bases and J 9 bases, with 10 bases left between them. Germline CDR1 is SGHAT and CDR2 is FQNNGV. DNA of the CDR3: TGTGCCAGCAGCTCGGGTCGGGGGCCCCAGCATTTT. Its translation is CASSSGRGPQHF.

Note on this clonotype: Just one base apart from a much larger clone, this may be a read error. The V call is TRBV18, the J call TRBJ1-1; no clear D. Germline assignment: CDR1 KGHSH and CDR2 LQKENI. The CDR3 runs 14 residues. The CDR3 DNA sequence: TGTGCCAACTCACCACCGAGAGTTCACACTGAAGCTTTCTTT. Protein sequence: CANSPPRVHTEAFF.

This clonotype was picked up many times. The chain is built from TRBV12-3 or TRBV12-4 and TRBJ1-2; a weak D match, TRBD1 (6 bases). This CDR3 region has 16 residues. The V gene lost 0 bases and the J gene lost 4 bases, with 15 bases spanning the gap. The CDR3 coding sequence is TGTGCCAGCAGTTTAGCGTTCCTAGGACAGAGCTATGGCTACACCTTC. It codes for CASSLAFLGQSYGYTF.

The sample holds many counts of this clonotype. The gene calls are TRBV2 and TRBJ1-2; maybe TRBD1 (5 bases). V lost 11 bases and J lost 6, with 16 bases in between. The CDR3 totals 12 residues. The germline V gene has CDR1 SNHLY and CDR2 FYNNEI. The CDR3: CAGTQAYDGYTF. The CDR3, as DNA: TGTGCCGGAACACAGGCTTATGATGGCTACACCTTC.

This clonotype was counted only a few times. The chain links TRBV12-3 or TRBV12-4 to TRBJ2-2, with 7 bases lining up with TRBD1. The length of the CDR3 is 19 residues. V lost 4 bases, J lost 6 bases, and 20 bases stayed unmatched. CDR3 sequence (DNA): TGTGCCAGCAGTTCCTACCTGGGCACACAGGGGCCCCTGGCCGGGGAGCTGTTTTTT. Translating gives CASSSYLGTQGPLAGELFF.

This rearrangement joins TRBV29-1 to TRBJ2-7; D perhaps matches TRBD1 (5 bases). V lost 8 bases, J lost 3 bases, and 17 bases lay in between. Germline assignment: CDR1 SQVTM and CDR2 ANQGSEA. There are 13 residues in the CDR3. CDR3 sequence: CSLRQNLGYEQYF. The CDR3 DNA is TGCAGCTTAAGACAGAACCTGGGCTACGAGCAGTACTTC.

This chain uses TRBV5-1 with TRBJ1-4, with 7 bases aligning to TRBD1. The CDR3 is made up of 16 amino acids. Germline trimming cut 3 bases from V and 7 bases from J; bases unmatched to any gene: 12. Germline CDR1 reads SGHRS; CDR2 reads YFSETQ. CDR3 region: CASSSGTKGAGEKLFF. The CDR3 region has the DNA TGCGCCAGCAGCTCCGGGACCAAGGGGGCTGGTGAAAAACTGTTTTTT.

The chain has TRBV30 and TRBJ2-2; D may be TRBD1 (5 bases). The CDR3 covers 14 residues. Trimming took 2 bases from V and 7 from J, leaving 14 bases between them. Germline CDR1 reads GTSNPN; CDR2 reads SVGIG (reference sequence). The CDR3 DNA follows: TGTGCCTGGAGTAGGACACGGGCTGGCGGGGAGCTGTTTTTT. Translation: CAWSRTRAGGELFF.

The chain couples TRBV5-1 to TRBJ1-1; no definite D call. Germline CDR1 reads SGHRS; CDR2 reads YFSETQ. Trimming cost V 2 bases and J 4 bases, with 21 bases left between them. The CDR3 length is 17 residues. The CDR3 DNA reads as TGCGCCAGCAGCTTAAACAATAAACGGATTTTGGGCACTGAAGCTTTCTTT. It yields the protein CASSLNNKRILGTEAFF.

This clonotype was seen once. The gene calls are TRBV5-1 and TRBJ2-2; no clear D gene. The V end was cut by 3 bases, the J end by 0 bases, with 9 bases between. Germline values: CDR1 SGHRS, CDR2 YFSETQ. CDR3 length: 15 amino acids. Here the CDR3 DNA reads TGCGCCAGCAGCTGGGCAAAAGCGAACACCGGGGAGCTGTTTTTT. Amino acid sequence: CASSWAKANTGELFF.

The CDR3 reads CASETGNSPLHF. As DNA, the CDR3 is TGTGCCAGCGAGACAGGGAATTCACCCCTCCACTTT. V is TRBV3-1 and J is TRBJ1-6, with 7 bases matching TRBD1. Germline V lookup: CDR1 LGHDT, CDR2 YNNKEL (reference sequence). The CDR3 has 12 residues. Unmatched junction bases numbered 2, after V lost 8 bases and J lost 7 bases. Variable domain in full (rest from reference TRBV3-1 and TRBJ1-6): DTAVSQTPKYLVTQMGNDKSIKCEQNLGHDTMYWYKQDSKKFLKIMFSYNNKELIINETVPNRFSPKSPDKAHLNLHINSLELGDSAVYFCASETGNSPLHFGNGTRLTVT.

The table lists this clonotype with many counts. The rearrangement uses TRBV4-2 and TRBJ2-1; TRBD2 agrees at 10 bases. This CDR3 is 18 amino acids long. V dropped 0 bases and J dropped 9; count of bases not matched to a gene: 14. Per germline, CDR1 LGHNA and CDR2 YNFKEQ. The CDR3 sequence: CASSQDLVTQRGGFEQFF. CDR3 in DNA: TGTGCCAGCAGCCAAGATCTTGTGACGCAGCGGGGGGGCTTTGAGCAGTTCTTC.

This clonotype was detected ten times or more. The gene calls are TRBV20-1 and TRBJ1-6; the D is unclear. The CDR3 is 13 residues long. V lost 2 bases, J lost 4 bases, and 6 bases lay in between. Germline CDR1 DFQATT, CDR2 SNEGSKA (reference sequence). This CDR3 is CSARIGYNSPLHF. CDR3 in DNA: TGCAGTGCTAGAATCGGGTATAATTCACCCCTCCACTTT.